This T cell receptor beta chain appears in the sequencing data of a study of CD8 T cells in Susac syndrome. General study points: The TCR sequencing and HLA analysis in the study involved a relatively small number of individuals, as the study acknowledged.

Details on this clonotype: The antigen is unknown.

cDNA came from around 0.5 to 1 ug RNA primed by random hexamers. Across 54 Vbeta and 13 Jbeta, TCR beta CDR3 was amplified with immunoSEQ multiplex PCR. TCRdb recomputed calls from the immunoSEQ multiplex PCR reads with MiXCR, one row per CDR3 protein. The sample lists over 350,000 distinct CDR3 sequences; around 83% were seen once. In germline, CDR1 is SGHAT, CDR2 FQNNGV. The CDR3 extends over 14 amino acids. Between the trimmed V and J ends, which lost 5 bases and 8 bases, there was a span of 16 bases. The authors sequenced TCR beta from blood CD8+ and CD4+ T cells. The CD8+ and CD4+ T cells were negatively isolated, with the TEMRA cells enriched by FACS.

Sequences were obtained from CD8+ T cells from PBMCs. The chain carries TRBV11-2 and TRBJ2-1, with D unclear. This clonotype originated in a human donor with multiple sclerosis. CDR3 region: CASSPPTRWDEQFF. The CDR3 coding sequence is TGTGCCAGCAGCCCCCCGACCCGATGGGATGAGCAGTTCTTC.